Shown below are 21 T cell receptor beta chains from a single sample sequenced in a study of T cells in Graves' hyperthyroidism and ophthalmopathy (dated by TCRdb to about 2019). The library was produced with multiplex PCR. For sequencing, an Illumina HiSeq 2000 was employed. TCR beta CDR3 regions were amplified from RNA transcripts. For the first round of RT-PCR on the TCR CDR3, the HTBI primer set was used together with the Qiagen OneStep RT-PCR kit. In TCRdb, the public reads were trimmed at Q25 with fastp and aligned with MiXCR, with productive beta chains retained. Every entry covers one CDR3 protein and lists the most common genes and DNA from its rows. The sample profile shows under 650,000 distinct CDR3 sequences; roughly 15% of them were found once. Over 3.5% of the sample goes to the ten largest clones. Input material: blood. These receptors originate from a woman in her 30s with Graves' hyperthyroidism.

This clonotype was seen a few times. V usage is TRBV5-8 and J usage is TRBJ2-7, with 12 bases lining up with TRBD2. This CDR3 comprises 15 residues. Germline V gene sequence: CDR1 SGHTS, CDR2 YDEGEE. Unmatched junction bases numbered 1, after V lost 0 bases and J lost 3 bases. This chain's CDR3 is CASSLGTSGDYEQYF. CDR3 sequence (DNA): TGTGCCAGCAGCTTGGGGACTAGCGGGGACTACGAGCAGTACTTC.

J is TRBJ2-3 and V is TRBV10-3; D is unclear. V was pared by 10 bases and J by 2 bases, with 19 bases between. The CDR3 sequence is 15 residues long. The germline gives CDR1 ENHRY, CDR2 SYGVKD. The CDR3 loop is CASRIGILYTDTQYF. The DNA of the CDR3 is TGTGCCAGTCGCATAGGCATCCTCTACACAGATACGCAGTATTTT.

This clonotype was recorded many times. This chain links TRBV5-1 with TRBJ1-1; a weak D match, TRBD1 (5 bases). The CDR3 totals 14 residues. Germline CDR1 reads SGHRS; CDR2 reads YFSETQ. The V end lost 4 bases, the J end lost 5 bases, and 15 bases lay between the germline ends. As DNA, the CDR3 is TGCGCCAGCAGCCTAACAGGAAGGGTGACTGAAGCTTTCTTT. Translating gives CASSLTGRVTEAFF.

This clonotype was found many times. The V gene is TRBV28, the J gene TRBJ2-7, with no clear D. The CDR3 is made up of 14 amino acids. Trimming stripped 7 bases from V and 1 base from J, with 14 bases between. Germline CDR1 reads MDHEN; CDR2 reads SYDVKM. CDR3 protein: CASTSQGRSYEQYF. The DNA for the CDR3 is TGTGCCAGCACCTCTCAAGGCAGATCCTACGAGCAGTACTTC.

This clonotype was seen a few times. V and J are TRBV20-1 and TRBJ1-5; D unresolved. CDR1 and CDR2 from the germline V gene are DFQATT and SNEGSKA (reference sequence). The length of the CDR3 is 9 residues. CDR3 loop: CTCNQPQHF. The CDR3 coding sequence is TGCACTTGCAATCAGCCCCAGCATTTT.

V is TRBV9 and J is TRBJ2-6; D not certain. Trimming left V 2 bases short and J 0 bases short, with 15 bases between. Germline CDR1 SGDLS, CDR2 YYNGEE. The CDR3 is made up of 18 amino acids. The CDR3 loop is CASSVGGSPLSGANVLTF. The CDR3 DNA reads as TGTGCCAGCAGCGTGGGCGGCTCCCCCCTCTCTGGGGCCAACGTCCTGACTTTC.

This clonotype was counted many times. The CDR3 bases are TGTGCCAGCAGCCCCTCGGGGGGTACGTACACTGAAGCTTTCTTT. Amino acid sequence: CASSPSGGTYTEAFF. This chain joins TRBV7-8 and TRBJ1-1; tentatively, D is TRBD1 (5 bases). The CDR3 loop spans 15 amino acids. CDR1 is SGHVS, CDR2 FQNEAQ, per germline. The V gene lost 5 bases and the J gene lost 3 bases, with 16 bases spanning the gap.

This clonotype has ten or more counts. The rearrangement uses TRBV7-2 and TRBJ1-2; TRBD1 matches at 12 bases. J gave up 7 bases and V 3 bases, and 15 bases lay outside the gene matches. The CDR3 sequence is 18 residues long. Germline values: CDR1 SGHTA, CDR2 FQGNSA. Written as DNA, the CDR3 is TGTGCCAGCAGCTTCCGGGACAGGGGGCGCCGCCTAGGTTTTGGCTACACCTTC. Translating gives CASSFRDRGRRLGFGYTF.

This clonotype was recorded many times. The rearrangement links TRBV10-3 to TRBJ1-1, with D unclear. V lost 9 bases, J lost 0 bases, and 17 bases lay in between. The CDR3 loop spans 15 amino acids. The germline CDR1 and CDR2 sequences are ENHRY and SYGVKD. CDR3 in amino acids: CAITQSQSMNTEAFF. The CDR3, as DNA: TGTGCCATTACCCAGAGTCAGAGCATGAACACTGAAGCTTTCTTT.

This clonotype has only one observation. CDR3 sequence (DNA): TGTGCCAGCAGCTTAGCAGGGACAGGGGCGTCAAATGAGCAGTTCTTC. Translated, it gives CASSLAGTGASNEQFF. The rearrangement joins TRBV7-8 to TRBJ2-1; 10 bases are shared with TRBD1. The CDR3 runs to 16 residues. V shed 0 bases, J shed 7 bases, and the junction held 6 bases outside the gene matches. The germline V gene encodes CDR1 SGHVS and CDR2 FQNEAQ.

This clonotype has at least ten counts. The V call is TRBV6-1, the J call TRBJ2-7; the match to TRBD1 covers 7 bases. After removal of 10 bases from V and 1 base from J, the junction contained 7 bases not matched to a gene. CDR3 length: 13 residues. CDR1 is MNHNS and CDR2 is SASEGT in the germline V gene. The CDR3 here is CATSRDSSYEQYF. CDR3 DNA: TGTGCCACCTCGAGGGACAGTTCCTACGAGCAGTACTTC.

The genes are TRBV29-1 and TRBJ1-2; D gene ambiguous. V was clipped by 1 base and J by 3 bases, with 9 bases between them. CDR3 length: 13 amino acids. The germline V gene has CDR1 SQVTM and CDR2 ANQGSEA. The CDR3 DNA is TGCAGCGTTGAAGGAGGAGATTACTATGGCTACACCTTC. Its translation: CSVEGGDYYGYTF.

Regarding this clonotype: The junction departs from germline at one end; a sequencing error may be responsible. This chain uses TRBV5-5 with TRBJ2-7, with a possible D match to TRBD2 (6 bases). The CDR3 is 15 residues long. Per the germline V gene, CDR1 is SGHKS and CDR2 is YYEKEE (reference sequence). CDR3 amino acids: CASSQETGGAYEQYF. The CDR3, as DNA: TGCGCCAGCAGCCAAGAGACCGGGGGAGCCTACGAGCAGTACTTC.

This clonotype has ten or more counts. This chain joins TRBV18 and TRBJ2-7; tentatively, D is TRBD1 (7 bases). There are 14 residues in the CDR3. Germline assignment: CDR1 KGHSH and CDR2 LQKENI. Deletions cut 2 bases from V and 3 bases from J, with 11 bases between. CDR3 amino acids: CASSPDREVYEQYF. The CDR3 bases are TGTGCCAGCTCACCAGACAGGGAGGTCTACGAGCAGTACTTC.

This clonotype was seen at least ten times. In DNA form, the CDR3 reads TGTGCCAGCAGTTTCCTTAGCGGGAGGGGGTCCTACAATGAGCAGTTCTTC. Translated, it gives CASSFLSGRGSYNEQFF. The chain couples TRBV27 to TRBJ2-1; TRBD2 agrees at 11 bases. The CDR3 runs to 17 residues. V shed 3 bases, J shed 1 base, and the junction held 5 bases outside the gene matches. The germline V gene encodes CDR1 MNHEY and CDR2 SMNVEV (reference sequence).

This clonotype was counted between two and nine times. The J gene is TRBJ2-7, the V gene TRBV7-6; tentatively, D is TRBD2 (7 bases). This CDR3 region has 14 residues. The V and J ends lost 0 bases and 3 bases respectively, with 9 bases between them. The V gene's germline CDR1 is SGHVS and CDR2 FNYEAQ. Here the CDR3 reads CASSLARGGYEQYF. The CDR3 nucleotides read TGTGCCAGCAGCTTAGCGAGGGGGGGCTACGAGCAGTACTTC.

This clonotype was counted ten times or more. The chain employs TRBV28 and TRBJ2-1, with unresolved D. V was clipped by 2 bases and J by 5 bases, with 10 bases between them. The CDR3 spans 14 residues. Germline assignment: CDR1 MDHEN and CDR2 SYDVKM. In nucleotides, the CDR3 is TGTGCCAGCAGTTTAATTTCTACCAACAATGAGCAGTTCTTC. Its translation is CASSLISTNNEQFF.

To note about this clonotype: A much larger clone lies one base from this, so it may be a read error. The CDR3 coding sequence is TGTGCCAGCAGCCTTCTAGAGCGCGAGACCCGGTACTTC. It yields the protein CASSLLERETRYF. This sequence joins TRBV2 and TRBJ2-5, with D hard to call. CDR3 size: 13 residues. Germline V lookup: CDR1 SNHLY, CDR2 FYNNEI.

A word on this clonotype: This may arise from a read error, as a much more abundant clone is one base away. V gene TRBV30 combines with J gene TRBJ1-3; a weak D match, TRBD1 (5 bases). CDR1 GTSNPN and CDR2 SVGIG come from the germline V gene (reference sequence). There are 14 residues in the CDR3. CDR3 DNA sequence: TGTGCCCGGAGTGCAGGGAGCTCTGGAAACACCATATATTTT. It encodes CARSAGSSGNTIYF.

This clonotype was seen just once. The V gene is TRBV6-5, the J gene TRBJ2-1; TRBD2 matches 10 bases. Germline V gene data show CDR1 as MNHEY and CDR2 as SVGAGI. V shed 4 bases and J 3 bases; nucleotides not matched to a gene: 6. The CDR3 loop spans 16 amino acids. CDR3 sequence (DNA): TGTGCCAGCAGTTCCCATTCTAGCGGGAGCTACAATGAGCAGTTCTTC. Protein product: CASSSHSSGSYNEQFF.

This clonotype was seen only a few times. This CDR3 is CASSAGSYQPQHF. CDR3 nucleotides: TGTGCCAGCAGCGCGGGGAGCTATCAGCCCCAGCATTTT. J is TRBJ1-5 and V is TRBV9; no clear D gene. The V and J ends lost 3 bases and 5 bases respectively, with 9 bases between them. The CDR3 loop spans 13 amino acids. CDR1 is SGDLS, CDR2 YYNGEE, per germline.